This TCR beta chain was documented in a study of cytomegalovirus exposure and HLA in healthy donors. As for the study in general: The roughly 120 validation repertoires, a later analysis reported, used the same platform as the roughly 660 repertoires from the first cohort. Study-level findings and limits: Altogether, 150 to 200 TCR beta chains were recorded as cytomegalovirus-associated. Most TCR sequences showed up rarely, but some public TCRs showed up in many donors.

Remarks on this clone: As yet, its antigen is unknown.

Assay used: immunoSEQ multiplex PCR; TCRdb lists only in-frame clones, some missing. The sample comprises tens of thousands of clones, 95% of which are singletons, and around 7% rests with the top ten. Germline-derived CDR1 and CDR2 are GTSNPN and SVGIG (reference sequence). The CDR3 has 12 amino acids. Trimming removed 0 bases from V and 5 bases from J, with 7 bases in between. This receptor was identified in a woman aged 18-29 years in good health and CMV-seropositive. The chain recombines TRBV30 with TRBJ1-1; D not certain. Material for sequencing was PBMCs. CDR3 in amino acids: CAWSVLDTEAFF. DNA for the CDR3: TGTGCCTGGAGTGTACTCGATACTGAAGCTTTCTTT.